This T cell receptor (beta chain) was profiled in a study of cytomegalovirus exposure and HLA in healthy donors. Looking at the study overall: The same platform was used for the 95 to 150 validation repertoires and the 650 to 800 first-cohort repertoires, a later analysis reported.

Between the trimmed V and J ends, which lost 2 bases and 5 bases, there was a span of 12 bases. CDR1 and CDR2 from the germline V gene are SGHVS and FQNEAQ. The CDR3 loop spans 14 amino acids. Clones were sequenced by immunoSEQ multiplex PCR, and TCRdb holds only the in-frame ones, with some missing. The table lists about 160,000 clones, approximately 90% of them singletons. This clonotype was sampled from a man younger than 30 in good health and CMV-seronegative. Source material: PBMCs. V is TRBV7-8 and J is TRBJ1-1, with a weak D call TRBD1 (5 bases). CDR3 protein: CASSLFGGTTEAFF. In DNA, the CDR3 is TGTGCCAGCAGCTTATTCGGGGGAACGACTGAAGCTTTCTTT.